The 5 T cell receptor beta chains below come from one sample, sequenced in a study of blood T cell repertoires in COVID-19. Assay: immunoSEQ multiplex PCR; the TCRdb copy retains only in-frame clones and omits some. The sample has 450,000 to 500,000 clones, approximately 85% seen once. Sequencing used peripheral blood. The receptors originated from a human donor in a cohort sampled during active COVID-19.

The chain joins TRBV27 to TRBJ2-6, with 7 bases that match TRBD1. Germline V gives CDR1 MNHEY, CDR2 SMNVEV (reference sequence). The J segment lost 4 bases and the V segment lost 1 base, leaving 4 bases of the junction unmatched. The CDR3 totals 16 residues. Here the CDR3 reads CASSLYRGSGANVLTF. CDR3 sequence (DNA): TGTGCCAGCAGTTTATACAGGGGATCGGGGGCCAACGTCCTGACTTTC.

The chain combines TRBV4-3 with TRBJ2-3; the D gene is possibly TRBD2 (6 bases). V was trimmed by 1 base and J by 3 bases, leaving 14 bases between them. CDR1 is LGHNA and CDR2 is YSLEER in the germline V gene. The CDR3 runs 16 residues. In nucleotides, the CDR3 is TGCGCCAGCAGCCAAGGGGCGGGATACTTAACAGATACGCAGTATTTT. Protein: CASSQGAGYLTDTQYF.

This clone was detected only once. The CDR3 DNA reads as TGTGCCAGCACTAGCGACCTGGGGACAGGGGGCCGTAATCAGCCCCAGCATTTT. This sequence encodes CASTSDLGTGGRNQPQHF. This chain links TRBV7-8 with TRBJ1-5, with 12 bases fitting TRBD1. V was clipped by 7 bases and J by 4 bases; unmatched bases: 14. This CDR3 region has 18 residues. CDR1 SGHVS and CDR2 FQNEAQ come from the germline V gene.

The chain couples TRBV28 to TRBJ2-5; 9 bases are a match to TRBD2. Looked up from germline, CDR1 is MDHEN and CDR2 is SYDVKM. The junction had 7 bases not matched to a gene; V was cut back by 3 bases and J by 5 bases. The length of the CDR3 is 15 residues. The CDR3 coding sequence is TGTGCCAGCAGTTTCCAAGCGGGAGGATCGGAGACCCAGTACTTC. It is translated as CASSFQAGGSETQYF.

This clone was found once. One end of the junction is discordant with germline, which a read error may explain. V usage is TRBV29-1 and J usage is TRBJ1-6, with 7 bases aligning to TRBD1. The germline gives CDR1 SQVTM, CDR2 ANQGSEA. The CDR3 runs to 9 residues. CDR3 DNA sequence: TGCAGCAAGACGGACAGGCCATACTTT. This encodes CSKTDRPYF. Full variable domain (missing parts from reference TRBV29-1 and TRBJ1-6): SAVISQKPSRDICQRGTSLTIQCQVDSQVTMMFWYRQQPGQSLTLIATANQGSEATYESGFVIDKFPISRPNLTFSTLTVSNMSPEDSSIYLCSKTDRPYFGNGTRLTVT.